Listed below are T cell receptor beta chains from one sample, sequenced in a study of blood T cell repertoires in COVID-19. Libraries were prepared by immunoSEQ multiplex PCR; TCRdb keeps only in-frame clonotypes and omits some of them. Of some 78,000 clones in the sample, 75% to 90% are singletons; the top ten hold 27%. Sequencing was done on a sample of peripheral blood. All receptors come from a man between 45 and 60 years old with active or convalescent COVID-19. CDR3s include the opening cysteine and the closing phenylalanine or tryptophan. Fields, in order: V gene, J gene, D gene, clone size, CDR3 length, CDR3 DNA, CDR3 protein. D genes are given only for firm matches. Only some rows state a clone size, as once, few, many or a class for expanded clones.

TRBV6-4	TRBJ1-2	NA	few	13	TGTGCCAGCCGACTCGACAGCAGCTATGGCTACACCTTC	CASRLDSSYGYTF
TRBV7-2	TRBJ2-3	NA	NA	16	TGTGCCAGCAGCTTAGCGCGCTCGGGGGGCACAGATACGCAGTATTTT	CASSLARSGGTDTQYF
TRBV3-1/TRBV3-2	TRBJ1-5	NA	NA	18	TGTGCCAGCAGCCAAGATCCGGCGGGAGATAATAGCAATCAGCCCCAGCATTTT	CASSQDPAGDNSNQPQHF
TRBV6-5	TRBJ2-5	TRBD2	few	14	TGTGCCAGCGCCCCCGGGGGAGGGGTGGAGACCCAGTACTTC	CASAPGGGVETQYF
TRBV14	TRBJ2-5	TRBD2	NA	17	TGTGCCAGCAGCCAAGATCGGAGGGGAGGGCTTAGAGAGACCCAGTACTTC	CASSQDRRGGLRETQYF
TRBV3-1/TRBV3-2	TRBJ2-5	TRBD2	NA	16	TGTGCCAGCAGCCTCCTCGGGCGGGGGGAACAAGAGACCCAGTACTTC	CASSLLGRGEQETQYF
TRBV28	TRBJ2-1	TRBD2	once	16	TGTGCCAGCAGTCCGACCTTCACAGGACTAGCGTATGAGCAGTTCTTC	CASSPTFTGLAYEQFF
TRBV19	TRBJ2-7	TRBD1	NA	15	TGTGCCAGTAGTATGGGACAGGGGGCATATGACGAGCAGTACTTC	CASSMGQGAYDEQYF
TRBV2	TRBJ2-7	TRBD2	once	14	TGTGCCAGCAGTGTCGGCGGGAGATTAGACGAGCAGTACTTC	CASSVGGRLDEQYF
TRBV7-2	TRBJ1-1	NA	few	14	TGTGCCAGCAGCATATCTGACAGCCGAACTGAAGCTTTCTTT	CASSISDSRTEAFF
TRBV27	TRBJ1-1	NA	NA	11	TGTGCCTGCACACAGGGTATCGAAGCTTTCTTT	CACTQGIEAFF
TRBV5-1	TRBJ2-2	NA	once	14	TGCGCCAGCAGCTTGCACGCAGGAACCGGGGAGCTGTTTTTT	CASSLHAGTGELFF
TRBV5-5	TRBJ2-7	TRBD2	NA	15	TGTGCCAGCAGCTTGGCCTTAGGGCTAGCGGGCGAGCAGTACTTC	CASSLALGLAGEQYF
TRBV28	TRBJ2-1	NA	NA	15	TGTGCCAGCAGTAAGGACACCTTCTCCTACAATGAGCAGTTCTTC	CASSKDTFSYNEQFF
TRBV29-1	TRBJ2-5	TRBD1	NA	15	TGCAGCGTTGAAGAAGGGACAGGGATGCAAGAGACCCAGTACTTC	CSVEEGTGMQETQYF
TRBV4-2	TRBJ1-6	TRBD1	NA	15	TGTGCCAGCAGCTCTCCGGGACAGGATAATTCACCCCTCCACTTT	CASSSPGQDNSPLHF